This entry lists 25 T cell receptor beta chains sequenced from one sample in a study of long-term antiretroviral therapy in people with HIV. They ran version v3.0 of the immunoSEQ assay at survey level. Here immunoSEQ multiplex PCR was the method, and the copy in TCRdb shows in-frame clones only, minus some. The table has some 27,000 clones, more than 70% seen once. The sample in question was unsorted PBMCs, obtained about 5 years after starting antiretroviral therapy. These receptors were collected from a man aged 35 to 55 with HIV.

V gene TRBV2 combines with J gene TRBJ2-1, with 10 bases lining up with TRBD2. This CDR3 comprises 18 residues. Germline V gene sequence: CDR1 SNHLY, CDR2 FYNNEI. The J segment lost 4 bases and the V segment lost 6 bases, leaving 15 bases of the junction unmatched. The CDR3 sequence: CASSPDRRRTSGYNEQFF. The DNA for the CDR3 is TGTGCCAGCAGCCCCGACAGGAGAAGGACTAGCGGATACAATGAGCAGTTCTTC.

V gene TRBV4-2 combines with J gene TRBJ2-3, with 14 nucleotides matching TRBD2. The CDR3 is made up of 18 amino acids. Germline loops: CDR1 LGHNA, CDR2 YNFKEQ. V shed 4 bases, J shed 4 bases, and the junction held 10 bases outside the gene matches. In DNA form, the CDR3 reads TGTGCCAGCAGCCTGCCCCCGGGACTAGCGGGAGTTGCAGATACGCAGTATTTT. It yields the protein CASSLPPGLAGVADTQYF.

The chain recombines TRBV11-2 with TRBJ2-2; 7 bases fit TRBD2. Germline CDR1 is SGHAT and CDR2 is FQNNGV. The CDR3 runs 13 residues. Germline trimming cut 5 bases from V and 5 bases from J; bases unmatched to any gene: 2. In DNA form, the CDR3 reads TGTGCCAGCAGCCGGCGGGGGACCGGGGAGCTGTTTTTT. Protein product: CASSRRGTGELFF.

CDR3 protein: CASSLDRGNEKLFF. Written as DNA, the CDR3 is TGTGCCAGCAGTCTAGACAGGGGGAATGAAAAACTGTTTTTT. This rearrangement joins TRBV5-4 to TRBJ1-4; 9 positions match TRBD1. Germline V lookup: CDR1 SGHNT, CDR2 YYREEE (reference sequence). The CDR3 runs to 14 residues. V shed 5 bases, J shed 5 bases, and the junction held 4 bases outside the gene matches.

The rearrangement uses TRBV6-1 and TRBJ2-7; TRBD1 might be the D (6 bases). The CDR3 contains 14 residues. V was pared by 4 bases and J by 3 bases, with 13 bases between. Germline V gene sequence: CDR1 MNHNS, CDR2 SASEGT. The CDR3 sequence: CASSVGRGDYEQYF. CDR3 DNA sequence: TGTGCCAGCAGTGTGGGCAGGGGAGACTACGAGCAGTACTTC.

This rearrangement joins TRBV18 to TRBJ2-7; possibly TRBD1 for D (5 bases). Germline lookup yields CDR1 KGHSH and CDR2 LQKENI. The CDR3 is 12 residues long. Trimming took off 3 bases at V and 3 bases at J, with 6 bases between the two ends. CDR3 DNA sequence: TGTGCCAGCTCACCGGACATCTACGAGCAGTACTTC. Its protein is CASSPDIYEQYF.

The chain joins TRBV29-1 to TRBJ2-7; the match to TRBD2 covers 8 bases. The V gene's germline CDR1 is SQVTM and CDR2 ANQGSEA. CDR3 length equals 12 residues. Germline trimming cut 6 bases from V and 3 bases from J; bases unmatched to any gene: 4. The CDR3 bases are TGCAGCGTGCGGGGGGCCAACTACGAGCAGTACTTC. As protein: CSVRGANYEQYF.

The CDR3 DNA reads as TGTGCCAGCAGCCAGACTAGCGGGAGCAGCAATGAGCAGTTCTTC. Its translation is CASSQTSGSSNEQFF. J is TRBJ2-1 and V is TRBV4-2; 12 bases fit TRBD2. Germline loops: CDR1 LGHNA, CDR2 YNFKEQ. This CDR3 has 15 amino acids. The trim removed 3 bases at V and 6 bases at J, leaving 3 bases unmatched.

This chain uses TRBV9 with TRBJ2-3; 8 bases are a match to TRBD1. Germline-derived CDR1 and CDR2 are SGDLS and YYNGEE. Trimming cost V 4 bases and J 4 bases; bases outside gene matches: 11. The CDR3 extends over 16 amino acids. This chain's CDR3 is CASSPFGAGGPDTQYF. The CDR3 DNA follows: TGTGCCAGCAGCCCATTTGGGGCAGGGGGCCCAGATACGCAGTATTTT.

The rearrangement uses TRBV6-6 and TRBJ2-7, with 8 positions matching TRBD2. Germline-derived CDR1 and CDR2 are MNHNY and SVGAGI (reference sequence). The CDR3 loop spans 16 amino acids. The V gene end was trimmed by 2 bases and the J gene end by 0 bases; junction bases not matched to a gene: 6. CDR3 DNA sequence: TGTGCCAGCAGTTACGGGGCGGGGGGATCCTCCTACGAGCAGTACTTC. It encodes CASSYGAGGSSYEQYF.

The count of this clone is one. This sequence joins TRBV12-5 and TRBJ1-2; TRBD1 aligns across 8 bases. Germline loops: CDR1 LGHNT, CDR2 FRNRAP. The length of the CDR3 is 15 residues. V lost 6 bases, J lost 4 bases, and 10 bases stayed unmatched. CDR3: CASGKTGEIPYGYTF. CDR3 in DNA: TGTGCTAGTGGCAAGACAGGGGAAATTCCCTATGGCTACACCTTC.

The rearrangement uses TRBV4-2 and TRBJ2-3; TRBD2 matches 10 bases. V was clipped by 1 base and J by 3 bases; unmatched bases: 4. The CDR3 sequence is 16 residues long. In germline, CDR1 is LGHNA, CDR2 YNFKEQ. The CDR3 is CASSQVASGRTDTQYF. The DNA of the CDR3 is TGTGCCAGCAGCCAAGTAGCTAGCGGGAGAACAGATACGCAGTATTTT.

The rearrangement uses TRBV11-1 and TRBJ2-5; 11 nucleotides line up with TRBD2. The CDR3 sequence is 18 residues long. Per the germline V gene, CDR1 is SGHAT and CDR2 is FQDESV (reference sequence). The ends lost 5 bases at V and 5 bases at J; junction bases unmatched: 16. The CDR3 DNA follows: TGTGCCAGCAGCCCCCGGCCGGGTAGCGGGGGGGCCCTGGAGACCCAGTACTTC. This codes for CASSPRPGSGGALETQYF.

The chain couples TRBV27 to TRBJ2-3; D is perhaps TRBD2 (5 bases). Germline CDR1 and CDR2: MNHEY and SMNVEV (reference sequence). V was shortened by 5 bases and J by 7 bases, with 13 bases between the two germline ends. The CDR3 runs to 13 residues. CDR3 sequence reads: CASSPPGSYTQYF. The CDR3 nucleotides read TGTGCCAGCAGTCCACCGGGATCTTATACGCAGTATTTT.

The rearrangement links TRBV15 to TRBJ2-7; D uncertain. The CDR3 spans 14 residues. Per germline, CDR1 LNHNV and CDR2 YYDKDF (reference sequence). Trimming took 3 bases from V and 3 from J, leaving 12 bases between them. The CDR3 loop is CATSRSAPVYEQYF. The DNA for the CDR3 is TGTGCCACCAGCAGGAGTGCACCCGTCTACGAGCAGTACTTC. The full variable domain, its missing parts supplied by reference TRBV15 and TRBJ2-7, is DAMVIQNPRYQVTQFGKPVTLSCSQTLNHNVMYWYQQKSSQAPKLLFHYYDKDFNNEADTPDNFQSRRPNTSFCFLDIRSPGLGDTAMYLCATSRSAPVYEQYFGPGTRLTVT.

In this sample, this clone turned up once. This sequence joins TRBV30 and TRBJ1-1; D is unresolved. The CDR3 has 15 amino acids. V lost 0 bases and J lost 1, with 12 bases in between. Germline CDR1 reads GTSNPN; CDR2 reads SVGIG (reference sequence). CDR3 protein: CAWSVLGVGNTEAFF. In nucleotides, the CDR3 is TGTGCCTGGAGTGTACTTGGAGTTGGGAACACTGAAGCTTTCTTT. Variable domain in full (rest from reference TRBV30 and TRBJ1-1): SQTIHQWPATLVQPVGSPLSLECTVEGTSNPNLYWYRQAAGRGLQLLFYSVGIGQISSEVPQNLSASRPQDRQFILSSKKLLLSDSGFYLCAWSVLGVGNTEAFFGQGTRLTVV.

The V gene is TRBV14, the J gene TRBJ2-1; D perhaps matches TRBD2 (6 bases). Trimming removed 0 bases from V and 3 bases from J, with 9 bases in between. This CDR3 spans 15 amino acids. Looked up from germline, CDR1 is SGHDN and CDR2 is FVKESK. In DNA, the CDR3 is TGTGCCAGCAGCCAAGAGGGGGGACTCTACAATGAGCAGTTCTTC. Translated: CASSQEGGLYNEQFF.

The gene calls are TRBV6-6 and TRBJ1-4, with 11 bases fitting TRBD1. The CDR3 sequence is 14 residues long. Germline V gene lookup returns CDR1 MNHNY and CDR2 SVGAGI (reference sequence). After removal of 6 bases from V and 8 bases from J, the junction contained 5 bases not matched to a gene. For the CDR3, the DNA is TGTGCCAGCAGCCCAGGACAGGGGGCAGAAAAACTGTTTTTT. Its translation: CASSPGQGAEKLFF.

The chain couples TRBV4-3 to TRBJ2-7; D remains unclear. Trimming stripped 1 base from V and 2 bases from J, with 9 bases between. The CDR3 totals 14 residues. The germline V gene encodes CDR1 LGHNA and CDR2 YSLEER. CDR3 in DNA: TGCGCCAGCAGCCAAGCGCCAGGACCCTACGAGCAGTACTTC. Its translation: CASSQAPGPYEQYF.

The V call is TRBV5-1, the J call TRBJ2-1, with 7 bases fitting TRBD2. The CDR3 spans 15 residues. From germline, CDR1 is SGHRS and CDR2 YFSETQ. V trimming: 2 bases; J trimming: 6 bases; junction bases outside the gene matches: 8. As DNA, the CDR3 is TGCGCCAGCAGCTTTGTGTCTAGCGGTTCCAATGAGCAGTTCTTC. Protein: CASSFVSSGSNEQFF.

The CDR3 loop reads CASSSSPGLAVPYEQYF. CDR3 coding DNA: TGTGCCAGCAGCTCCTCCCCAGGGCTAGCGGTACCCTACGAGCAGTACTTC. This rearrangement joins TRBV13 to TRBJ2-7, with TRBD2 matching over 7 bases. Germline V gene lookup returns CDR1 PRHDT and CDR2 FYEKMQ (reference sequence). This CDR3 is built from 17 residues. Trimming took 4 bases from V and 2 from J; bases not matched to a gene: 14. The full variable domain, rest sourced from reference TRBV13 and TRBJ2-7, is AAGVIQSPRHLIKEKRETATLKCYPIPRHDTVYWYQQGPGQDPQFLISFYEKMQSDKGSIPDRFSAQQFSDYHSELNMSSLELGDSALYFCASSSSPGLAVPYEQYFGPGTRLTVT.

As concerns this clone: The junction differs from germline at one of its ends, possibly a read error. This rearrangement joins TRBV18 to TRBJ1-5; 7 bases are a match to TRBD1. CDR1 and CDR2 from the germline V gene are KGHSH and LQKENI. The CDR3 has 14 residues. CDR3 region: CASSRQGSDQPQHF. The CDR3 coding sequence is TGTGCCAGCTCACGACAGGGTAGCGATCAGCCCCAGCATTTT.

The rearrangement joins TRBV2 to TRBJ2-7; D call uncertain. Germline CDR1 SNHLY, CDR2 FYNNEI. V was cut by 4 bases and J by 6 bases, with 19 bases left in between. CDR3 length: 15 amino acids. CDR3 bases: TGTGCCAGCAGTGGTCGTCATGACGGCTATCCCGAGCAGTACTTC. It yields the protein CASSGRHDGYPEQYF.

V gene TRBV9 combines with J gene TRBJ2-3; 8 bases agree with TRBD2. The ends lost 4 bases at V and 3 bases at J; junction bases unmatched: 16. Germline V lookup: CDR1 SGDLS, CDR2 YYNGEE. There are 18 residues in the CDR3. The CDR3 region is CASSNPRGGRGSTDTQYF. In nucleotides, the CDR3 is TGTGCCAGCAGCAACCCCCGCGGGGGGAGAGGTAGTACAGATACGCAGTATTTT. Supplemented by reference TRBV9 and TRBJ2-3, the full variable domain reads DSGVTQTPKHLITATGQRVTLRCSPRSGDLSVYWYQQSLDQGLQFLIQYYNGEERAKGNILERFSAQQFPDLHSELNLSSLELGDSALYFCASSNPRGGRGSTDTQYFGPGTRLTVL.

The rearrangement links TRBV19 to TRBJ2-6, with D possibly called TRBD1 or TRBD2 (6 bases each). V gave up 11 bases and J gave up 0 bases, with 14 bases separating them. Germline CDR1 reads LNHDA; CDR2 reads SQIVND (reference sequence). There are 15 residues in the CDR3. CDR3 sequence reads: CASLGGHSGANVLTF. The CDR3 DNA reads TGTGCCTCTCTGGGGGGACACTCTGGGGCCAACGTCCTGACTTTC.